This T cell receptor (beta chain) was sequenced for a study of blood T cells in healthy people across ages. Notes on the study in general: Age showed a roughly linear inverse relationship with TCR beta diversity per million T cells.

Germline CDR1 is LGHNA and CDR2 is YSLEER. The CDR3 covers 16 residues. V gave up 0 bases and J gave up 3 bases, with 12 bases separating them. Combining a sample-barcoded 5' primer with a J-beta primer mix, a second PCR ran for roughly 6 to 12 cycles. Each CDR3 protein gets one entry after TCRdb re-called the 5' RACE reads with MiXCR. The data contain fewer than 900,000 distinct CDR3 sequences, 30% to 45% of them singletons. Remarks on this clonotype: The antigen remains unidentified.

The J gene is TRBJ2-1, the V gene TRBV4-3; weak D call: TRBD1 (6 bases). This sequence originates from a man younger than 30 in good health. Sequences were obtained from blood. CDR3 in amino acids: CASSQDGTGNYNEQFF. In DNA form, the CDR3 reads TGCGCCAGCAGCCAAGATGGAACAGGGAACTACAATGAGCAGTTCTTC.